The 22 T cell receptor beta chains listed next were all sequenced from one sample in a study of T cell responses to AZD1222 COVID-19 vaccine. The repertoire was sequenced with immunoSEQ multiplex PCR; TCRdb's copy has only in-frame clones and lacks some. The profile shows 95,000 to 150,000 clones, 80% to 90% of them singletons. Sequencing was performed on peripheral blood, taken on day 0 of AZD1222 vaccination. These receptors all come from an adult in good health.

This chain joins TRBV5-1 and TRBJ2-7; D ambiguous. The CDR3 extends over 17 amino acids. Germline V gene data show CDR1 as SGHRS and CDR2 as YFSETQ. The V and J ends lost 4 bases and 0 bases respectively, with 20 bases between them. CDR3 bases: TGCGCCAGCAGCGCAGACCCCCGACGGGCTAGCTCCTACGAGCAGTACTTC. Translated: CASSADPRRASSYEQYF.

The CDR3 sequence: CASSPQPSSYEQYF. The CDR3 bases are TGTGCCAGCAGCCCCCAGCCTAGCTCCTACGAGCAGTACTTC. The chain employs TRBV7-3 and TRBJ2-7; the D is unclear. Trimming pared 5 bases from V and 0 bases from J, leaving 11 bases between. Germline lookup yields CDR1 SGHTA and CDR2 FQGTGA. The CDR3 is made up of 14 amino acids.

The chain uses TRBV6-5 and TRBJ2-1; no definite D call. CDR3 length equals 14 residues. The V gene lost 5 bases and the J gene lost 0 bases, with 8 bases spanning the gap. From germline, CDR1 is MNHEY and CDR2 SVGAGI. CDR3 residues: CASSSANSYNEQFF. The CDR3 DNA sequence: TGTGCCAGCAGTAGCGCGAACTCCTACAATGAGCAGTTCTTC.

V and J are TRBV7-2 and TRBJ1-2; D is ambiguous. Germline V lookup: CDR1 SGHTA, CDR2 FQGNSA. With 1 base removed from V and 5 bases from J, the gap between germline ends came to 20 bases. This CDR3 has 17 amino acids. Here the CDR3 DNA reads TGTGCCAGCAGCTTAGAAGATCGGGGAAGGAGGGCATATGGCTACACCTTC. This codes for CASSLEDRGRRAYGYTF.

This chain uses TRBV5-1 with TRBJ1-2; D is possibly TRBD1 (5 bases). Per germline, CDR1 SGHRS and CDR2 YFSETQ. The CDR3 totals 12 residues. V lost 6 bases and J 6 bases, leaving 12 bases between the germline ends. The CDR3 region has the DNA TGCGCCAGCACCCTAGGCAGGGATGGCTACACCTTC. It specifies CASTLGRDGYTF.

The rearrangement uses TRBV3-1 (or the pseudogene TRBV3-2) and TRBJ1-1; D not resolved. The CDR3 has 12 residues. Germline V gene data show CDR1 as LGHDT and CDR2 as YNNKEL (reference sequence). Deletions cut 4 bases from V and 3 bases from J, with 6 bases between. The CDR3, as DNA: TGTGCCAGCAGCCGGCCGGACACTGAAGCTTTCTTT. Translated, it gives CASSRPDTEAFF.

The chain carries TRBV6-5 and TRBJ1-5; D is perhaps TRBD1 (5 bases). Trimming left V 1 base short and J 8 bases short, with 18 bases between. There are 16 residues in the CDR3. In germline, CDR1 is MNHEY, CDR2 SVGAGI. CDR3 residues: CASSYWRGAVAEPQHF. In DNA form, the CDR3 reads TGTGCCAGCAGTTACTGGAGAGGGGCAGTCGCAGAGCCCCAGCATTTT.

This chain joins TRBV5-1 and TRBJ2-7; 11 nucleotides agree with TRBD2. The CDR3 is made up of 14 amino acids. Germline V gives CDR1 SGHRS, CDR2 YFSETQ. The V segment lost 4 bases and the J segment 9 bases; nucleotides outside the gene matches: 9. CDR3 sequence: CASSTSSGGPGQYF. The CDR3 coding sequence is TGCGCCAGCAGCACCTCTAGCGGGGGGCCAGGGCAGTACTTC.

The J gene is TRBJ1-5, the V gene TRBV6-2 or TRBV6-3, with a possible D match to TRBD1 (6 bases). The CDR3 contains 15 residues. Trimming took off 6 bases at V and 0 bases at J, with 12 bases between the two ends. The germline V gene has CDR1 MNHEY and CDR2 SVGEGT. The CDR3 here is CASSKGGISNQPQHF. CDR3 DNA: TGTGCCAGCAGCAAAGGGGGGATTAGCAATCAGCCCCAGCATTTT.

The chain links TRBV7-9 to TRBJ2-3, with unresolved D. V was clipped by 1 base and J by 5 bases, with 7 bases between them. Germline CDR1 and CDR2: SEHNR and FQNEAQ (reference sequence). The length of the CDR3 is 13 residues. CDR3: CASSLDFIDTQYF. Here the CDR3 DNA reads TGTGCCAGCAGCTTAGATTTCATAGATACGCAGTATTTT.

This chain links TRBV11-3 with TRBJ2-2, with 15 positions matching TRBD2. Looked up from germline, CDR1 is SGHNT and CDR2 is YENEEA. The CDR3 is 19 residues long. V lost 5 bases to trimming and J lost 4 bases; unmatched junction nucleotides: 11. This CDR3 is CASSGRTSGRAKSTGELFF. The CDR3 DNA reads TGTGCCAGCAGCGGGCGGACTAGCGGGAGGGCGAAAAGCACCGGGGAGCTGTTTTTT.

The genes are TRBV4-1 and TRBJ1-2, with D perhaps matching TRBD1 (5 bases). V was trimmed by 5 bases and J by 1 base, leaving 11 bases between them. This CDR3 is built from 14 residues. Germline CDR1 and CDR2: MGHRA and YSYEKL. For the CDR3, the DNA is TGCGCCAGCAGCGGAGGGGTAATTAACTATGGCTACACCTTC. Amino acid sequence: CASSGGVINYGYTF.

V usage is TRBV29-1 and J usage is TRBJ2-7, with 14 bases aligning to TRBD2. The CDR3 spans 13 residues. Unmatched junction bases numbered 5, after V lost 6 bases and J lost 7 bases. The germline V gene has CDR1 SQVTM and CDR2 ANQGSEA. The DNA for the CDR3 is TGCAGCGTCTGGGGACTAGCGGGAGAAGAGCAGTACTTC. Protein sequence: CSVWGLAGEEQYF.

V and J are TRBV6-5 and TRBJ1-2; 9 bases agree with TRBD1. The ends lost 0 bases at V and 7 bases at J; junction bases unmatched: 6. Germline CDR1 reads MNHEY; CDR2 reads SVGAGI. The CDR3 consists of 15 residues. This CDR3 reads CASSYSKTGGAGYTF. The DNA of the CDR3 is TGTGCCAGCAGTTACTCGAAAACAGGGGGCGCTGGCTACACCTTC.

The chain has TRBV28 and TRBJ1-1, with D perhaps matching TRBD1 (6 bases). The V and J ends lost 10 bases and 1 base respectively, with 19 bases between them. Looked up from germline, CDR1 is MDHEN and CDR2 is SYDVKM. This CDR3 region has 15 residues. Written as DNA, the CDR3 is TGTGCCACCAAATCCCGGGGGCGACAGAACACTGAAGCTTTCTTT. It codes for CATKSRGRQNTEAFF.

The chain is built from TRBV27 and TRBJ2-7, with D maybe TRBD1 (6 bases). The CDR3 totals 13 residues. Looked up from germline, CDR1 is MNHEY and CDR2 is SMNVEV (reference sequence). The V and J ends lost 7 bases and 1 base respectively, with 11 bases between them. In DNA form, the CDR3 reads TGTGCCAGCAAGGGACACTTATCCTACGAGCAGTACTTC. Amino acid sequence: CASKGHLSYEQYF.

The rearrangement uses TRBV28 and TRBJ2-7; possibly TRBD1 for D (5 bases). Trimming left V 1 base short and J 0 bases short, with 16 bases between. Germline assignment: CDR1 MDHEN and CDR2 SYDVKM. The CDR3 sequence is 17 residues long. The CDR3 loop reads CASSLYGPRALSYEQYF. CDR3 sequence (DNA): TGTGCCAGCAGTTTATATGGGCCCAGGGCGCTCTCCTACGAGCAGTACTTC.

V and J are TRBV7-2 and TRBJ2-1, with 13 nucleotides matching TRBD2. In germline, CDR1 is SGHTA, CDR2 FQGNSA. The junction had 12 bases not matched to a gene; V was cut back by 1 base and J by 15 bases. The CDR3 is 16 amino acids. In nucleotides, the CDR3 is TGTGCCAGCAGCTTAGTCTCGACTAGCGGGAGGAGGGGGCCGTTCTTC. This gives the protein CASSLVSTSGRRGPFF.

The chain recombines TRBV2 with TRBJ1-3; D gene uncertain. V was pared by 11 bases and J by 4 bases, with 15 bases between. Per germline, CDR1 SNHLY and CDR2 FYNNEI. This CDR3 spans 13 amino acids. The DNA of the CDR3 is TGTGCCTCCCGGGAGGCGTCGGGAAACACCATATATTTT. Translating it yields CASREASGNTIYF. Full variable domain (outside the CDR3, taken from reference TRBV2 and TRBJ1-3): EPEVTQTPSHQVTQMGQEVILRCVPISNHLYFYWYRQILGQKVEFLVSFYNNEISEKSEIFDDQFSVERPDGSNFTLKIRSTKLEDSAMYFCASREASGNTIYFGEGSWLTVV.

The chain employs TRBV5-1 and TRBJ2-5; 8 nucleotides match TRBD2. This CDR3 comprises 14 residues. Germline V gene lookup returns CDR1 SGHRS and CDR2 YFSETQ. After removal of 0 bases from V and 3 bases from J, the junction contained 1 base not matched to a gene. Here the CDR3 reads CASSLVAGKETQYF. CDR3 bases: TGCGCCAGCAGCTTGGTAGCGGGGAAAGAGACCCAGTACTTC.

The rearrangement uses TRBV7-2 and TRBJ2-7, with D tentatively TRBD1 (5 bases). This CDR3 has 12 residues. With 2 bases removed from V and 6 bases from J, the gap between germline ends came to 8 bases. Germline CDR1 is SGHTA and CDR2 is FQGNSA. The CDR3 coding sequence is TGTGCCAGCAGCTTACACAGGTCCGAGCAGTACTTC. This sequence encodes CASSLHRSEQYF.

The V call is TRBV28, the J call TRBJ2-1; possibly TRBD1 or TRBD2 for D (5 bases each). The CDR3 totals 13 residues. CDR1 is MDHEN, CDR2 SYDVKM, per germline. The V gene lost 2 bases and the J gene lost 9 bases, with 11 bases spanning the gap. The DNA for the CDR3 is TGTGCCAGCAGTTTAAGAGAGGGGACTGAGCAGTTCTTC. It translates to CASSLREGTEQFF. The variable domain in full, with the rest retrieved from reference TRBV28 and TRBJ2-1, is DVKVTQSSRYLVKRTGEKVFLECVQDMDHENMFWYRQDPGLGLRLIYFSYDVKMKEKGDIPEGYSVSREKKERFSLILESASTNQTSMYLCASSLREGTEQFFGPGTRLTVL.